The next 26 T cell receptor beta chains were all read from a single sample in a study of control samples from healthy donors and cancer patients (dated by TCRdb to 2018 to 2021). Libraries were constructed by the immunoSEQ multiplex PCR assay. What TCRdb holds here is the immuneACCESS table cut down to in-frame rearrangements. Part of the clones is not present; checked against another copy, under half of the missing clones reflect an unresolved V gene, and the others are unexplained. In this sample the table shows about 100,000 clones, roughly 91% of which occur a single time. Together, the top ten hold 7.8% of the sample. The sequencing sample was made of blood. Receptors were obtained from a man aged 25 to 40 in good health.

The chain combines TRBV3-1 (or the pseudogene TRBV3-2) with TRBJ2-1, with 8 positions matching TRBD2. V gave up 7 bases and J gave up 7 bases; unmatched junction bases: 6. Per the germline V gene, CDR1 is LGHDT and CDR2 is YNNKEL (reference sequence). This CDR3 has 13 residues. CDR3 in amino acids: CASTRTSQNEQFF. The CDR3, as DNA: TGTGCCAGCACCAGGACTAGCCAGAATGAGCAGTTCTTC.

V and J are TRBV10-1 and TRBJ1-1; 9 bases map to TRBD1. Germline loops: CDR1 WNHNN, CDR2 SYGVQD (reference sequence). V was clipped by 6 bases and J by 3 bases; unmatched bases: 2. The length of the CDR3 is 13 residues. DNA of the CDR3: TGCGCCAGCAGGAGGACAGGGGACACTGAAGCTTTCTTT. Translated: CASRRTGDTEAFF.

This clone has a single count. The chain recombines TRBV19 with TRBJ1-1, with TRBD1 matching over 8 bases. Germline lookup yields CDR1 LNHDA and CDR2 SQIVND (reference sequence). Germline trimming cut 7 bases from V and 3 bases from J; bases unmatched to any gene: 4. The CDR3 extends over 13 amino acids. This CDR3 is CASNRQGYTEAFF. In DNA form, the CDR3 reads TGTGCCAGTAACCGACAGGGGTACACTGAAGCTTTCTTT.

This clone has just one count. The chain combines TRBV10-1 with TRBJ2-1; 8 bases fit TRBD2. V dropped 3 bases and J dropped 8; count of bases not matched to a gene: 6. This CDR3 comprises 14 residues. In germline, CDR1 is WNHNN, CDR2 SYGVQD (reference sequence). The CDR3 nucleotides read TGCGCCAGCAGTGATAGCGGGAACAACGATGAGCAGTTCTTC. Its translation is CASSDSGNNDEQFF.

This chain joins TRBV5-6 and TRBJ1-6; D ambiguous. Deletions cut 1 base from V and 7 bases from J, with 9 bases between. Germline CDR1 reads SGHDT; CDR2 reads YYEEEE. The CDR3 has 14 residues. In DNA form, the CDR3 reads TGTGCCAGCAGCTTGTTAGAAAGGAATTCACCCCTCCACTTT. It is translated as CASSLLERNSPLHF.

The chain joins TRBV7-9 to TRBJ1-1; D is unresolved. The V end was cut by 5 bases, the J end by 0 bases, with 10 bases between. The CDR3 is 14 amino acids. Germline V gene data show CDR1 as SEHNR and CDR2 as FQNEAQ (reference sequence). The chain's CDR3 is CASSPAPMNTEAFF. Written as DNA, the CDR3 is TGTGCCAGCAGCCCCGCCCCCATGAACACTGAAGCTTTCTTT.

This clone appeared once. The gene calls are TRBV5-6 and TRBJ1-2; the D is unclear. The germline V gene encodes CDR1 SGHDT and CDR2 YYEEEE. V shed 0 bases and J shed 3 bases, with 15 bases lying between them. The CDR3 loop spans 16 amino acids. In DNA, the CDR3 is TGTGCCAGCAGCTTGGGGACGGACTACGGAGACTATGGCTACACCTTC. Residues: CASSLGTDYGDYGYTF.

This clone was seen more than once but under ten times. The CDR3 coding sequence is TGTGCCACCAAGGGGGCAGGGCAGCCCCAGCATTTT. Translating it yields CATKGAGQPQHF. This chain joins TRBV6-5 and TRBJ1-5, with 7 bases that match TRBD1. Germline CDR1 is MNHEY and CDR2 is SVGAGI. J lost 7 bases, V lost 10 bases, and 7 bases had no gene match. The CDR3 has 12 amino acids.

The J gene is TRBJ2-7, the V gene TRBV25-1; D gene ambiguous. V lost 2 bases, J lost 6 bases, and 17 bases lay in between. The CDR3 runs 15 residues. The germline V gene encodes CDR1 MGHDK and CDR2 SYGVNS. The CDR3 DNA sequence: TGTGCCAGCAGTGAAAGGGCGGATCCTCTGGGCGAGCAGTACTTC. Translation: CASSERADPLGEQYF.

J is TRBJ1-6 and V is TRBV6-5; TRBD1 aligns across 7 bases. CDR1 is MNHEY and CDR2 is SVGAGI in the germline V gene. This CDR3 has 14 amino acids. V was pared by 7 bases and J by 5 bases, with 5 bases of the junction left unmatched. The CDR3 sequence: CASKSGTDNSPLHF. The CDR3, as DNA: TGTGCCAGCAAGTCCGGGACAGATAATTCACCCCTCCACTTT.

This clone showed up just once. V is TRBV3-1 (or the pseudogene TRBV3-2) and J is TRBJ2-5; D is perhaps TRBD1 (6 bases). Trimming removed 0 bases at V and 6 bases at J, with 11 bases between. Germline V lookup: CDR1 LGHDT, CDR2 YNNKEL (reference sequence). This CDR3 comprises 14 residues. The CDR3 loop reads CASSQDVQGKTQYF. The CDR3 DNA is TGTGCCAGCAGCCAAGACGTCCAGGGGAAGACCCAGTACTTC.

CDR3 loop: CAWSPGYRGTGELFF. The CDR3 DNA is TGTGCCTGGTCCCCAGGGTATCGTGGCACCGGGGAGCTGTTTTTT. The chain is built from TRBV30 and TRBJ2-2; D may be TRBD1 (5 bases). V lost 5 bases to trimming and J lost 4 bases, with 17 bases between them. The CDR3 is 15 residues long. Germline V lookup: CDR1 GTSNPN, CDR2 SVGIG (reference sequence). Drawing the rest from reference TRBV30 and TRBJ2-2, the complete variable domain is SQTIHQWPATLVQPVGSPLSLECTVEGTSNPNLYWYRQAAGRGLQLLFYSVGIGQISSEVPQNLSASRPQDRQFILSSKKLLLSDSGFYLCAWSPGYRGTGELFFGEGSRLTVL.

This clone showed up just a few times. DNA of the CDR3: TGTGCCAGCAGTCAGACAGGGGGAGAGCAGTACGTC. It codes for CASSQTGGEQYV. The rearrangement links TRBV2 to TRBJ2-7; TRBD1 matches at 9 bases. This CDR3 is built from 12 residues. Germline V CDR1 and CDR2: SNHLY, FYNNEI. V was clipped by 5 bases and J by 7 bases; unmatched bases: 3.

J is TRBJ2-6 and V is TRBV2, with a weak D call TRBD2 (6 bases). The V gene's germline CDR1 is SNHLY and CDR2 FYNNEI. V lost 1 base, J lost 0 bases, and 16 bases lay in between. CDR3 length: 19 amino acids. The CDR3, as DNA: TGTGCCAGCAGTGAAGGAAGGACGGGAGACCTCTCTGGGGCCAACGTCCTGACTTTC. Its protein product is CASSEGRTGDLSGANVLTF.

The rearrangement uses TRBV30 and TRBJ2-2; 7 positions agree with TRBD1. The V segment lost 8 bases and the J segment 5 bases; nucleotides outside the gene matches: 8. This CDR3 comprises 13 residues. The germline V gene encodes CDR1 GTSNPN and CDR2 SVGIG (reference sequence). The CDR3 is CATRTGWTGELFF. DNA for the CDR3: TGTGCCACGCGGACAGGTTGGACCGGGGAGCTGTTTTTT.

The CDR3: CASSDRGSRTEAFF. The CDR3 DNA reads TGTGCCAGCAGCGACAGGGGAAGCAGAACTGAAGCTTTCTTT. This sequence joins TRBV13 and TRBJ1-1; 8 positions agree with TRBD1. The CDR3 runs to 14 residues. V was clipped by 5 bases and J by 5 bases; unmatched bases: 7. Germline V gene lookup returns CDR1 PRHDT and CDR2 FYEKMQ (reference sequence).

This clone was observed once. The J gene is TRBJ2-3, the V gene TRBV7-2; TRBD2 aligns across 13 bases. The ends lost 3 bases at V and 5 bases at J; junction bases unmatched: 11. The CDR3 spans 18 residues. CDR1 and CDR2 (germline): SGHTA, FQGNSA. CDR3 protein: CASSLGLAGIGRGDTQYF. The DNA for the CDR3 is TGTGCCAGCAGCTTGGGACTAGCGGGAATAGGCCGGGGAGATACGCAGTATTTT.

This clone was counted a single time. The chain recombines TRBV6-5 with TRBJ1-2; TRBD1 is a possible D gene (5 bases). The CDR3 runs to 15 residues. Per the germline V gene, CDR1 is MNHEY and CDR2 is SVGAGI. The V end lost 0 bases, the J end lost 8 bases, and 16 bases lay between the germline ends. The CDR3 DNA reads as TGTGCCAGCAGTTACTCGCTAACGGGACTAGGGGGCTACACCTTC. As protein: CASSYSLTGLGGYTF.

The CDR3 is CASGMDRSSNQPQHF. The CDR3 DNA reads TGTGCCAGCGGCATGGACAGGTCGAGCAATCAGCCCCAGCATTTT. The genes are TRBV7-9 and TRBJ1-5; TRBD1 matches 7 bases. The CDR3 contains 15 residues. V shed 8 bases, J shed 1 base, and the junction held 8 bases outside the gene matches. Germline V gene sequence: CDR1 SEHNR, CDR2 FQNEAQ (reference sequence).

The genes are TRBV7-2 and TRBJ2-3, with no clear D. V shed 1 base and J shed 3 bases, with 8 bases lying between them. The CDR3 runs 14 residues. Germline-derived CDR1 and CDR2 are SGHTA and FQGNSA. This chain's CDR3 is CASSLVIRTDTQYF. CDR3 DNA sequence: TGTGCCAGCAGCTTAGTAATTAGAACAGATACGCAGTATTTT.

In regard to this clone: Distinct nucleotide sequences in the sample also encode this CDR3. V gene TRBV7-2 combines with J gene TRBJ1-3, with TRBD1 identical over 9 bases. The V gene's germline CDR1 is SGHTA and CDR2 FQGNSA. Trimming at V came to 1 base and at J to 4 bases, leaving 2 bases not matched to a gene. There are 15 residues in the CDR3. The CDR3 spells CASSLDRGPGNTIYF. The CDR3 coding sequence is TGTGCCAGCAGCTTAGACAGGGGGCCGGGAAACACCATATATTTT.

The J gene is TRBJ2-1, the V gene TRBV6-5, with 10 positions matching TRBD2. There are 15 residues in the CDR3. CDR1 and CDR2 from the germline V gene are MNHEY and SVGAGI. Unmatched junction bases numbered 3, after V lost 4 bases and J lost 3 bases. The CDR3 is CASSLIAGGYNEQFF. In DNA form, the CDR3 reads TGTGCCAGCAGTTTAATAGCGGGGGGCTACAATGAGCAGTTCTTC.

The rearrangement uses TRBV11-2 and TRBJ2-1; D is perhaps TRBD1 or TRBD2 (5 bases each). Germline V gene lookup returns CDR1 SGHAT and CDR2 FQNNGV. V lost 1 base and J lost 6, with 13 bases in between. The CDR3 consists of 15 residues. CDR3 bases: TGTGCCAGCAGCTTAGCGGACACTAGTTCCAATGAGCAGTTCTTC. Its translation is CASSLADTSSNEQFF.

This chain uses TRBV19 with TRBJ2-5; 10 nucleotides agree with TRBD2. This CDR3 is built from 18 residues. Germline lookup yields CDR1 LNHDA and CDR2 SQIVND (reference sequence). V lost 2 bases to trimming and J lost 5 bases; unmatched junction nucleotides: 14. CDR3 bases: TGTGCCAGTAGTATAAAACGGGACCTAGCGGGGGCCGGGGAGACCCAGTACTTC. This sequence encodes CASSIKRDLAGAGETQYF.

In DNA, the CDR3 is TGTGCCAGCTCCTCCACGCAGGGAATCACCGGGGAGCTGTTTTTT. It is translated as CASSSTQGITGELFF. The chain is built from TRBV18 and TRBJ2-2; the D gene is possibly TRBD1 (5 bases). The V and J ends lost 6 bases and 4 bases respectively, with 15 bases between them. CDR1 is KGHSH, CDR2 LQKENI, per germline. The CDR3 runs to 15 residues.

The chain joins TRBV9 to TRBJ1-5; 8 nucleotides align to TRBD1. Germline trimming cut 4 bases from V and 6 bases from J; bases unmatched to any gene: 6. This CDR3 comprises 14 residues. The germline V gene encodes CDR1 SGDLS and CDR2 YYNGEE. The CDR3 region has the DNA TGTGCCAGCAGCAAGTCAGGGGGCGGTCAGCCCCAGCATTTT. Translation: CASSKSGGGQPQHF.